The 31 T cell receptor beta chains listed next were all sequenced from one sample in a study of cytomegalovirus exposure and HLA in healthy donors. Only in-frame clones appear in the TCRdb table, and some are missing; sequencing was by immunoSEQ multiplex PCR. The sample lists fewer than 250,000 clones; around nine tenths were seen once. What was sequenced was PBMCs. The receptors here all came from a man aged 18 to 30 in good health and CMV-seronegative.

The rearrangement joins TRBV15 to TRBJ2-7; D might be TRBD1 (5 bases). This CDR3 spans 13 amino acids. Germline CDR1 and CDR2: LNHNV and YYDKDF (reference sequence). Trimming cost V 3 bases and J 5 bases, with 11 bases left between them. The CDR3 protein is CATSSRLQDEQYF. Here the CDR3 DNA reads TGTGCCACCAGCAGCCGATTACAGGACGAGCAGTACTTC.

The chain links TRBV2 to TRBJ2-1; D possibly corresponds to TRBD2 (5 bases). In germline, CDR1 is SNHLY, CDR2 FYNNEI. Trimming removed 5 bases from V and 9 bases from J, with 11 bases in between. The CDR3 loop spans 12 amino acids. CDR3 sequence: CASSSGIGEQFF. For the CDR3, the DNA is TGTGCCAGCAGTTCGGGAATTGGTGAGCAGTTCTTC.

The rearrangement uses TRBV6-1 and TRBJ1-1; the D gene is possibly TRBD1 (6 bases). Trimming stripped 6 bases from V and 8 bases from J, with 13 bases between. The CDR3 runs 12 residues. Germline values: CDR1 MNHNS, CDR2 SASEGT. The CDR3 sequence: CASRIQGAEAFF. In nucleotides, the CDR3 is TGTGCCAGCAGGATACAGGGAGCAGAAGCTTTCTTT.

The rearrangement joins TRBV27 to TRBJ1-6; D uncertain. Trimming shortened V by 3 bases and J by 1 base, and 4 bases separated the two germline ends. This CDR3 comprises 14 residues. Germline assignment: CDR1 MNHEY and CDR2 SMNVEV (reference sequence). CDR3 sequence reads: CASSFTSYNSPLHF. The CDR3 DNA sequence: TGTGCCAGCAGTTTTACATCCTATAATTCACCCCTCCACTTT.

The J gene is TRBJ1-1, the V gene TRBV11-2; weak D call: TRBD1 (5 bases). This CDR3 is 12 amino acids long. Germline loops: CDR1 SGHAT, CDR2 FQNNGV. Trimming shortened V by 5 bases and J by 4 bases, and 8 bases separated the two germline ends. In DNA form, the CDR3 reads TGTGCCAGCAGCGGGGGGGGCACTGAAGCTTTCTTT. Translating gives CASSGGGTEAFF. The variable domain in full, with the rest retrieved from reference TRBV11-2 and TRBJ1-1, is EAGVAQSPRYKIIEKRQSVAFWCNPISGHATLYWYQQILGQGPKLLIQFQNNGVVDDSQLPKDRFSAERLKGVDSTLKIQPAKLEDSAVYLCASSGGGTEAFFGQGTRLTVV.

The genes are TRBV6-6 and TRBJ2-7; possible D gene TRBD2, 6 bases. V shed 5 bases and J shed 3 bases, with 14 bases lying between them. The CDR3 has 14 residues. Germline CDR1 MNHNY, CDR2 SVGAGI (reference sequence). CDR3 coding DNA: TGTGCCAGCAGTGTGACGGCGGGGTTCTACGAGCAGTACTTC. Its protein is CASSVTAGFYEQYF.

This chain joins TRBV4-2 and TRBJ2-7; 7 bases are a match to TRBD2. V dropped 4 bases and J dropped 8; count of bases not matched to a gene: 8. Per the germline V gene, CDR1 is LGHNA and CDR2 is YNFKEQ. The CDR3 runs 13 residues. CDR3 sequence (DNA): TGTGCCAGCAGCCCCCCAAGCGGGACCCAGCAGTACTTC. As protein: CASSPPSGTQQYF.

This chain uses TRBV29-1 with TRBJ1-1; the D gene is possibly TRBD1 (6 bases). Germline values: CDR1 SQVTM, CDR2 ANQGSEA. The CDR3 has 12 amino acids. V was clipped by 6 bases and J by 2 bases, with 10 bases between them. The DNA of the CDR3 is TGCAGCGTCGACAGGACTAACACTGAAGCTTTCTTT. Translated, it gives CSVDRTNTEAFF.

DNA for the CDR3: TGTGCCTGGAGTGCGGGGACAGGGAAACACGAGCAGTACTTC. Translation gives CAWSAGTGKHEQYF. The chain has TRBV30 and TRBJ2-7; TRBD1 agrees at 9 bases. The V gene end was trimmed by 1 base and the J gene end by 5 bases; junction bases not matched to a gene: 6. CDR1 and CDR2 (germline): GTSNPN, SVGIG (reference sequence). The CDR3 length is 14 residues.

This clone was counted once. The rearrangement links TRBV5-1 to TRBJ1-3; D ambiguous. Per the germline V gene, CDR1 is SGHRS and CDR2 is YFSETQ. The CDR3 is 15 amino acids. Trimming removed 4 bases from V and 1 base from J, with 12 bases in between. Here the CDR3 DNA reads TGCGCCAGCAGCAAGACGGGAGGATCTGGAAACACCATATATTTT. Translated, it gives CASSKTGGSGNTIYF.

This chain joins TRBV7-2 and TRBJ2-2; 7 nucleotides line up with TRBD1. V trimming: 2 bases; J trimming: 5 bases; junction bases outside the gene matches: 5. Germline CDR1 reads SGHTA; CDR2 reads FQGNSA. CDR3 length equals 15 residues. The CDR3 here is CASSLRQGGTGELFF. DNA of the CDR3: TGTGCCAGCAGCTTAAGACAGGGCGGAACCGGGGAGCTGTTTTTT.

V is TRBV28 and J is TRBJ1-3; 7 nucleotides agree with TRBD1. This CDR3 has 15 residues. Germline loops: CDR1 MDHEN, CDR2 SYDVKM. V lost 4 bases, J lost 1 base, and 4 bases stayed unmatched. In DNA form, the CDR3 reads TGTGCCAGCAGTTCTCCAGGGGGGTCTGGAAACACCATATATTTT. Encoded protein: CASSSPGGSGNTIYF.

V and J are TRBV10-3 and TRBJ2-2; a possible D gene is TRBD2 (7 bases). The length of the CDR3 is 13 residues. Germline loops: CDR1 ENHRY, CDR2 SYGVKD. The CDR3 bases are TGTGCGGCGGGGGCCTTGAACACCGGGGAGCTGTTTTTT. Encoded protein: CAAGALNTGELFF.

This chain joins TRBV5-4 and TRBJ2-3, with 11 bases identical to TRBD1. The CDR3 sequence is 16 residues long. The J segment lost 4 bases and the V segment lost 4 bases, leaving 8 bases of the junction unmatched. The germline V gene has CDR1 SGHNT and CDR2 YYREEE (reference sequence). The CDR3 is CASSPAGTGGADTQYF. CDR3 DNA: TGTGCCAGCAGCCCGGCCGGGACAGGGGGGGCAGATACGCAGTATTTT.

V is TRBV10-3 and J is TRBJ1-1, with no clear D. V shed 7 bases and J shed 4 bases, with 13 bases lying between them. There are 13 residues in the CDR3. Germline V gene data show CDR1 as ENHRY and CDR2 as SYGVKD. The CDR3 bases are TGTGCCATCAACCCCGGGGAGGGCACTGAAGCTTTCTTT. Residues: CAINPGEGTEAFF.

J is TRBJ2-1 and V is TRBV27, with D tentatively TRBD1 (6 bases). The V end was cut by 5 bases, the J end by 6 bases, with 8 bases between. Germline V gene sequence: CDR1 MNHEY, CDR2 SMNVEV (reference sequence). CDR3 length equals 12 residues. The CDR3 loop reads CASSHRVNEQFF. The DNA for the CDR3 is TGTGCCAGCAGTCACAGGGTCAATGAGCAGTTCTTC.

The rearrangement uses TRBV28 and TRBJ2-7; unclear D gene. Trimming cost V 5 bases and J 0 bases, with 11 bases left between them. The CDR3 sequence is 14 residues long. Germline CDR1 and CDR2: MDHEN and SYDVKM. The CDR3 DNA is TGTGCCAGCAGTATTACACGAAACTCCTACGAGCAGTACTTC. Protein product: CASSITRNSYEQYF.

CDR3 nucleotides: TGTGCCAGCAGCCCGGTGGCGGCGGGAGGGGCCAATGAGCAGTTCTTC. Amino acids: CASSPVAAGGANEQFF. The chain has TRBV7-2 and TRBJ2-1, with 9 bases lining up with TRBD2. The V gene's germline CDR1 is SGHTA and CDR2 FQGNSA. The ends lost 5 bases at V and 6 bases at J; junction bases unmatched: 11. The CDR3 has 16 residues.

This clone was detected only once. This chain links TRBV19 with TRBJ2-7; 12 bases align to TRBD2. The germline gives CDR1 LNHDA, CDR2 SQIVND (reference sequence). The CDR3 totals 15 residues. V shed 5 bases, J shed 3 bases, and the junction held 5 bases outside the gene matches. This chain's CDR3 is CASSSSGRASYEQYF. The DNA for the CDR3 is TGTGCCAGTAGTTCTAGCGGGAGGGCAAGCTACGAGCAGTACTTC.

The chain carries TRBV4-1 and TRBJ2-3; possible D gene TRBD2, 6 bases. The CDR3 covers 16 residues. The germline V gene encodes CDR1 MGHRA and CDR2 YSYEKL. V was cut by 2 bases and J by 2 bases, with 14 bases left in between. The CDR3 spells CASSQPKRENTDTQYF. The CDR3 DNA follows: TGCGCCAGCAGCCAACCGAAACGGGAGAACACAGATACGCAGTATTTT.

V is TRBV2 and J is TRBJ1-4; 8 bases line up with TRBD1. The junction had 2 bases not matched to a gene; V was cut back by 0 bases and J by 5 bases. CDR3 length: 15 residues. CDR1 and CDR2 (germline): SNHLY, FYNNEI. The CDR3 region has the DNA TGTGCCAGCAGTGAAGCCTGGACAGGGAATGAAAAACTGTTTTTT. Amino acids: CASSEAWTGNEKLFF.

The chain carries TRBV10-2 and TRBJ1-1; D ambiguous. Trimming cost V 3 bases and J 5 bases, with 7 bases left between them. Germline lookup yields CDR1 WSHSY and CDR2 SAAADI. The CDR3 is 12 amino acids. The CDR3 coding sequence is TGCGCCAGCAGTGATGACTCGACTGAAGCTTTCTTT. Translation gives CASSDDSTEAFF.

This clone was observed a handful of times. The CDR3 here is CASSREQGTYEQYF. As DNA, the CDR3 is TGCGCCAGCAGCCGAGAACAGGGGACTTACGAGCAGTACTTC. V and J are TRBV4-3 and TRBJ2-7; D possibly corresponds to TRBD1 (7 bases). This CDR3 has 14 amino acids. The V and J ends lost 4 bases and 4 bases respectively, with 14 bases between them. Germline lookup yields CDR1 LGHNA and CDR2 YSLEER.

This clone turned up a few times. CDR3 sequence: CASSARGAAYEQYF. In DNA form, the CDR3 reads TGTGCCAGCAGTGCGCGGGGGGCCGCCTACGAGCAGTACTTC. This chain uses TRBV25-1 with TRBJ2-7, with 8 bases aligning to TRBD2. This CDR3 spans 14 amino acids. Losses at the gene ends were 4 bases for V and 2 bases for J; bases not matched to a gene: 4. Germline loops: CDR1 MGHDK, CDR2 SYGVNS.

This clone was counted a few times. V and J are TRBV4-1 and TRBJ2-7; no firm D call. V was clipped by 0 bases and J by 0 bases, with 12 bases between them. Germline assignment: CDR1 MGHRA and CDR2 YSYEKL. The length of the CDR3 is 16 residues. CDR3 nucleotide sequence: TGCGCCAGCAGCCAAGAGGTAGCTGATAGCTCCTACGAGCAGTACTTC. Translating it yields CASSQEVADSSYEQYF.

Concerning this clone: This CDR3 is also generated by other DNA sequences in the sample. The rearrangement links TRBV4-3 to TRBJ1-5; D gene uncertain. Trimming took 0 bases from V and 7 from J, leaving 7 bases between them. Germline V gives CDR1 LGHNA, CDR2 YSLEER. The CDR3 has 13 amino acids. The CDR3 DNA is TGCGCCAGCAGCCAAGATCGAGGGCAGCCCCAGCATTTT. As protein: CASSQDRGQPQHF.

J is TRBJ1-5 and V is TRBV28, with D perhaps matching TRBD1 (5 bases). Germline V gene sequence: CDR1 MDHEN, CDR2 SYDVKM. V shed 6 bases and J shed 6 bases, with 9 bases lying between them. The CDR3 loop spans 12 amino acids. The CDR3 here is CASRNGGQPQHF. CDR3 bases: TGTGCCAGCAGAAACGGGGGTCAGCCCCAGCATTTT.

The chain links TRBV19 to TRBJ1-5, with TRBD1 as a possible D gene (6 bases). Trimming stripped 2 bases from V and 0 bases from J, with 8 bases between. The germline V gene has CDR1 LNHDA and CDR2 SQIVND (reference sequence). The CDR3 extends over 15 amino acids. The CDR3 DNA is TGTGCCAGTAGTATACAGGGGATTAGCAATCAGCCCCAGCATTTT. Its protein product is CASSIQGISNQPQHF.

The V and J genes are TRBV15 and TRBJ1-6, with D maybe TRBD1 (5 bases). Germline V gives CDR1 LNHNV, CDR2 YYDKDF (reference sequence). The V gene lost 3 bases and the J gene lost 9 bases, with 9 bases spanning the gap. This CDR3 is 13 amino acids long. The CDR3 reads CATSRGGFSPLHF. The CDR3 coding sequence is TGTGCCACCAGCAGGGGGGGGTTTTCACCCCTCCACTTT. Full variable domain (rest looked up from reference TRBV15 and TRBJ1-6): DAMVIQNPRYQVTQFGKPVTLSCSQTLNHNVMYWYQQKSSQAPKLLFHYYDKDFNNEADTPDNFQSRRPNTSFCFLDIRSPGLGDTAMYLCATSRGGFSPLHFGNGTRLTVT.

The rearrangement joins TRBV11-2 to TRBJ1-2, with D perhaps matching TRBD1 (5 bases). Germline values: CDR1 SGHAT, CDR2 FQNNGV. Trimming cost V 1 base and J 10 bases, with 10 bases left between them. The CDR3 spans 12 residues. In DNA form, the CDR3 reads TGTGCCAGCAGCTTAGCGCCAGGGTACTACACCTTC. It encodes CASSLAPGYYTF.

The V call is TRBV28, the J call TRBJ1-6, with 7 bases identical to TRBD1. The CDR3 length is 19 residues. Germline V CDR1 and CDR2: MDHEN, SYDVKM. V was clipped by 5 bases and J by 0 bases; unmatched bases: 13. This CDR3 reads CASSTSRTGPSSYNSPLHF. For the CDR3, the DNA is TGTGCCAGCAGTACCTCCCGGACAGGCCCTAGCTCCTATAATTCACCCCTCCACTTT.